The 20 T cell receptor beta chains in this list originate from one sample, sequenced in a study of blood T cells in healthy people across ages (dated by TCRdb to between 2014 and 2017). Libraries came from 5' RACE. TCRdb lists the instrument as Illumina HiSeq 2500. The second PCR ran for about 7 to 11 cycles and used a J-beta primer mix along with a sample-barcoded 5' primer. TCRdb trimmed the raw reads at Q25, called clones with MiXCR and kept productive beta chains. When rows share a CDR3 protein, they turn into one entry using the most common DNA and genes. The sample includes about 970,000 distinct CDR3 sequences, with just over 50% observed a single time. Together, the top ten hold around a fifth of the sample. Material: blood. The receptors were gathered from a woman aged 60-70 years in good health.

The chain combines TRBV2 with TRBJ2-3; TRBD1 agrees at 9 bases. V was clipped by 2 bases and J by 1 base; unmatched bases: 4. Germline V gives CDR1 SNHLY, CDR2 FYNNEI. This CDR3 comprises 16 residues. CDR3 sequence reads: CASSETGGFGTDTQYF. The CDR3 coding sequence is TGTGCCAGCAGTGAAACAGGGGGCTTCGGCACAGATACGCAGTATTTT.

J is TRBJ2-3 and V is TRBV11-2; 7 bases align to TRBD2. CDR3 length equals 17 residues. V gave up 5 bases and J gave up 2 bases; unmatched junction bases: 13. CDR1 and CDR2 from the germline V gene are SGHAT and FQNNGV. As DNA, the CDR3 is TGTGCCAGCAGCCAACCCCGGGCTAGCGGAAACACAGATACGCAGTATTTT. As protein: CASSQPRASGNTDTQYF.

The chain recombines TRBV7-2 with TRBJ2-7; D gene ambiguous. CDR1 and CDR2 from the germline V gene are SGHTA and FQGNSA. This CDR3 comprises 14 residues. Trimming removed 1 base at V and 3 bases at J, with 10 bases between. The CDR3 here is CASSLVTTLYEQYF. In DNA form, the CDR3 reads TGTGCCAGCAGCTTAGTCACGACACTCTACGAGCAGTACTTC.

This clonotype appeared a few times. The rearrangement uses TRBV7-2 and TRBJ2-3, with TRBD1 matching 9 bases. Trimming took 5 bases from V and 1 from J; bases not matched to a gene: 10. The CDR3 is made up of 17 amino acids. Germline V gene lookup returns CDR1 SGHTA and CDR2 FQGNSA. In DNA form, the CDR3 reads TGTGCCAGCAGCCGACAAACATGGACAGGGGGCACAGATACGCAGTATTTT. It encodes CASSRQTWTGGTDTQYF.

This clonotype was seen a few times. The V gene is TRBV29-1, the J gene TRBJ2-1; no clear D. The germline CDR1 and CDR2 sequences are SQVTM and ANQGSEA. V dropped 4 bases and J dropped 2 bases, with 9 bases sitting between them. The CDR3 consists of 13 residues. The CDR3 sequence is CSVGRGAYNEQFF. In DNA form, the CDR3 reads TGCAGCGTTGGACGCGGAGCCTACAATGAGCAGTTCTTC.

The V call is TRBV6-2 or TRBV6-3, the J call TRBJ2-7, with TRBD2 identical over 12 bases. Looked up from germline, CDR1 is MNHEY and CDR2 is SVGEGT. The CDR3 is 15 residues long. V gave up 7 bases and J gave up 4 bases; unmatched junction bases: 8. The CDR3 protein is CASNQAGTSGYEQYF. The CDR3 DNA reads as TGTGCCAGCAACCAAGCCGGGACTAGCGGGTACGAGCAGTACTTC.

The chain uses TRBV25-1 and TRBJ2-3, with 7 bases lining up with TRBD2. Germline loops: CDR1 MGHDK, CDR2 SYGVNS. CDR3 length: 14 amino acids. The V gene end was trimmed by 2 bases and the J gene end by 7 bases; junction bases not matched to a gene: 6. The CDR3 spells CASSEPRLAYTQYF. CDR3 coding DNA: TGTGCCAGCAGTGAACCCCGACTAGCATATACGCAGTATTTT.

CDR3 bases: TGTGCCAGCAGCCGACCGACTAGCGGGAGTTACGAGCAGTACTTC. It codes for CASSRPTSGSYEQYF. The rearrangement links TRBV7-9 to TRBJ2-4, with 12 bases lining up with TRBD2. The last part of the DNA fits TRBJ2-7 better; the J call may be wrong. CDR1 SEHNR and CDR2 FQNEAQ come from the germline V gene (reference sequence). The CDR3 totals 15 residues.

The gene calls are TRBV9 and TRBJ2-7; D may be TRBD2 (5 bases). V shed 3 bases and J shed 2 bases, with 18 bases lying between them. The germline gives CDR1 SGDLS, CDR2 YYNGEE. The CDR3 covers 16 residues. CDR3 DNA sequence: TGTGCCAGCAGCGAGGGTTTCAGGACTTCCGCCTACGAGCAGTACTTC. Amino acid sequence: CASSEGFRTSAYEQYF.

The genes are TRBV27 and TRBJ2-7; 9 positions match TRBD1. J lost 7 bases, V lost 0 bases, and 10 bases had no gene match. Per the germline V gene, CDR1 is MNHEY and CDR2 is SMNVEV (reference sequence). This CDR3 spans 16 amino acids. Written as DNA, the CDR3 is TGTGCCAGCAGTTTATCGAGGGACAGGGATTACAATGAGCAGTACTTC. Residues: CASSLSRDRDYNEQYF.

This clonotype was counted only a few times. The chain carries TRBV9 and TRBJ2-3; 10 nucleotides line up with TRBD2. The CDR3 runs to 19 residues. Germline V gives CDR1 SGDLS, CDR2 YYNGEE. J lost 3 bases, V lost 4 bases, and 17 bases had no gene match. The CDR3 region has the DNA TGTGCCAGCAGCCCCCTTGGAGCGGGAGGGCCCGGAGGGACAGATACGCAGTATTTT. This gives the protein CASSPLGAGGPGGTDTQYF. The whole variable domain, filled in from reference TRBV9 and TRBJ2-3, reads DSGVTQTPKHLITATGQRVTLRCSPRSGDLSVYWYQQSLDQGLQFLIQYYNGEERAKGNILERFSAQQFPDLHSELNLSSLELGDSALYFCASSPLGAGGPGGTDTQYFGPGTRLTVL.

This chain links TRBV29-1 with TRBJ2-3; D not certain. V was pared by 0 bases and J by 3 bases, with 16 bases between. The CDR3 runs to 16 residues. The germline V gene encodes CDR1 SQVTM and CDR2 ANQGSEA. The CDR3 is CSVEDHHRVPTDTQYF. DNA for the CDR3: TGCAGCGTTGAAGATCACCACAGAGTGCCAACAGATACGCAGTATTTT.

The chain uses TRBV29-1 and TRBJ2-1; a possible D gene is TRBD2 (6 bases). Trimming took 6 bases from V and 5 from J, leaving 11 bases between them. In germline, CDR1 is SQVTM, CDR2 ANQGSEA. The CDR3 sequence is 12 residues long. The CDR3 sequence: CSVIRTNNEQFF. CDR3 DNA: TGCAGCGTCATTCGGACTAACAATGAGCAGTTCTTC.

The genes are TRBV7-6 and TRBJ2-3; 9 bases align to TRBD2. V lost 5 bases, J lost 2 bases, and 8 bases stayed unmatched. The germline gives CDR1 SGHVS, CDR2 FNYEAQ. This CDR3 is 16 amino acids long. CDR3 DNA: TGTGCCAGCAGCCGCAACCCTAGCGGGGTCACAGATACGCAGTATTTT. Its translation: CASSRNPSGVTDTQYF.

The rearrangement uses TRBV25-1 and TRBJ2-7, with D hard to call. The V end was cut by 2 bases, the J end by 1 base, with 12 bases between. Germline V gene data show CDR1 as MGHDK and CDR2 as SYGVNS. The CDR3 totals 15 residues. The CDR3 DNA reads TGTGCCAGCAGTGAACTTTCAGGTCCGTCCTACGAGCAGTACTTC. Its protein is CASSELSGPSYEQYF.

V gene TRBV20-1 combines with J gene TRBJ1-1; the match to TRBD1 covers 7 bases. After removal of 3 bases from V and 9 bases from J, the junction contained 7 bases not matched to a gene. The CDR3 totals 12 residues. Per the germline V gene, CDR1 is DFQATT and CDR2 is SNEGSKA (reference sequence). CDR3 nucleotides: TGCAGTGCTAGTACAGACAGGGCCAAAGCTTTCTTT. Protein: CSASTDRAKAFF.

The chain has TRBV20-1 and TRBJ2-3, with D tentatively TRBD2 (7 bases). The V and J ends lost 5 bases and 2 bases respectively, with 23 bases between them. The V gene's germline CDR1 is DFQATT and CDR2 SNEGSKA (reference sequence). The CDR3 is 17 amino acids. The chain's CDR3 is CSARRGGSGRSTDTQYF. The CDR3 DNA sequence: TGCAGTGCTCGAAGGGGGGGTAGCGGGCGTTCCACAGATACGCAGTATTTT.

The chain has TRBV20-1 and TRBJ2-3; 8 positions agree with TRBD1. CDR3 length: 18 residues. Germline lookup yields CDR1 DFQATT and CDR2 SNEGSKA (reference sequence). Germline trimming cut 0 bases from V and 5 bases from J; bases unmatched to any gene: 16. CDR3 protein: CSARDRSSGTGAIDTQYF. In DNA form, the CDR3 reads TGCAGTGCTAGAGATAGGAGTAGTGGGACAGGAGCTATAGATACGCAGTATTTT.

This rearrangement joins TRBV7-2 to TRBJ2-7, with a possible D match to TRBD1 (6 bases). The germline gives CDR1 SGHTA, CDR2 FQGNSA. V was cut by 1 base and J by 2 bases, with 12 bases left in between. The CDR3 consists of 15 residues. As DNA, the CDR3 is TGTGCCAGCAGCTTAGGGACCGCAGGGGCCTACGAGCAGTACTTC. Translating it yields CASSLGTAGAYEQYF.

This clonotype has a handful of counts. This chain connects TRBV5-1 to TRBJ2-7; D ambiguous. The CDR3 is 13 residues long. Between the trimmed V and J ends, which lost 6 bases and 7 bases, there was a span of 17 bases. Germline-derived CDR1 and CDR2 are SGHRS and YFSETQ. The chain's CDR3 is CASTAEVVGEQYF. The CDR3, as DNA: TGCGCCAGCACCGCCGAGGTGGTTGGTGAGCAGTACTTC.